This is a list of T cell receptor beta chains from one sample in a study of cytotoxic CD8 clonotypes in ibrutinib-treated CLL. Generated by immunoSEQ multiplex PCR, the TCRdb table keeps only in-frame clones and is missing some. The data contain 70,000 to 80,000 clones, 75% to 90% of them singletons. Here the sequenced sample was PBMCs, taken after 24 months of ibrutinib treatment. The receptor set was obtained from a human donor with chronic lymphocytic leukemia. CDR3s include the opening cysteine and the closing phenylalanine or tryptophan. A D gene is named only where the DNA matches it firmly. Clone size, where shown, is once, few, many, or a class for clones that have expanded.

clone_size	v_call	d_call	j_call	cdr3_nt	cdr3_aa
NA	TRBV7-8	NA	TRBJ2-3	TGTGCCAGCAGCTCCACCACAGGGAATTCAGAGTATTTT	CASSSTTGNSEYF
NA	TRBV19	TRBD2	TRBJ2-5	TGTGCCAGTAGTATTCTAGCGGGAGGGCCTGGGACCCAGTACTTC	CASSILAGGPGTQYF
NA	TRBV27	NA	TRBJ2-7	TGTGCCAGCAGCTGGGGCACGGGACTCCCGCCAGAGCAGTACTTC	CASSWGTGLPPEQYF
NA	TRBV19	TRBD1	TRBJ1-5	TGTGCCAGTAGTTCGACAGGGATAGGGCCCCAGCATTTT	CASSSTGIGPQHF
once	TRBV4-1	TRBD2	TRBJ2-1	TGCGCCAGCAGCCAAGATCCCCGGCTAGCGGGAAACAATGAGCAGTTCTTC	CASSQDPRLAGNNEQFF
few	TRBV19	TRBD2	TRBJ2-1	TGTGCCACTGTATCGGGAGGCTATTACAATGAGCAGTTCTTC	CATVSGGYYNEQFF
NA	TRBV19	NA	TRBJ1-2	TGTGCCAGTAGTTTGGCCGGAGCCTATGGCTACACCTTC	CASSLAGAYGYTF
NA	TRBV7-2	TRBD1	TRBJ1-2	TGTGCCAGCAGCTTAGGCGGACAGGGGCAGGGAGGCTACACCTTC	CASSLGGQGQGGYTF
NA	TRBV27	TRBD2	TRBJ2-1	TGTGCCAGCAGCCCCAGACTAGCGGGAGGGCCTAATGAGCAGTTCTTC	CASSPRLAGGPNEQFF
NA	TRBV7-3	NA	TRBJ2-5	TGTGCCAGCAGTCAAGGCCCCCACCAAGAGACCCAGTACTTC	CASSQGPHQETQYF
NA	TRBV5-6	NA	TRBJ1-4	TGTGCCAGCAGCTTGGGTGACAGTGAAAAACTGTTTTTT	CASSLGDSEKLFF
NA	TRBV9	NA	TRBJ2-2	TGTGCCAGCAGCGTAATGCGGGCCGGGGAGCTGTTTTTT	CASSVMRAGELFF
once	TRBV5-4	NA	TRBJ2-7	TGTGCCAGCAGCTTGGGACGAGCTTACGAGCAGTACTTC	CASSLGRAYEQYF
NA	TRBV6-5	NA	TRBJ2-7	TGTGCCAGCGGCCGACAACAACATTACGAGCAGTACTTC	CASGRQQHYEQYF
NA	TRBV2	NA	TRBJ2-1	TGTGCCAGCTCCGTCGGGATATTCTATGAGCAGTTCTTC	CASSVGIFYEQFF
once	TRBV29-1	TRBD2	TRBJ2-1	TGCAGCGTTGTGGTAGCGGGAGACAATGAGCAGTTCTTC	CSVVVAGDNEQFF
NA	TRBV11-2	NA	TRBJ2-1	TGTGCCAGCAGCTTAGATCGCGGGGCGAGCGAGCAGTTCTTC	CASSLDRGASEQFF
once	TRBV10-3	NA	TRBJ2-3	TGTGCCATCAGCGGAGTAGATACTAGCACAGATACGCAGTATTTT	CAISGVDTSTDTQYF
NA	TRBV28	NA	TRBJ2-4	NA	CASSTSGGELNIQYF
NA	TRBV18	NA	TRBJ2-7	TGTGCCAGCTCACCCGGGACGTCCTACGAGCAGTACTTC	CASSPGTSYEQYF
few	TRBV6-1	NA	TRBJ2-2	TGTGCCAGCAGTGGGGTCAGGGTTTTTTCCGGGGAGCTGTTTTTT	CASSGVRVFSGELFF
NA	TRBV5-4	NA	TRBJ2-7	TGTGCCAGCAGCTTCGGGGCCTACGAGCAGTACTTC	CASSFGAYEQYF
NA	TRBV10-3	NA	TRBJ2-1	TGTGCCATCAGTGGCGGGTACAATGAGCAGTTCTTC	CAISGGYNEQFF
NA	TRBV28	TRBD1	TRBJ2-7	TGTGCCAGCACCCAACAGACAGGGTTTTTTTACGAGCAGTACTTC	CASTQQTGFFYEQYF
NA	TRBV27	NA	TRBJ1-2	TGTGCCAGCAGTTTGGCCGGGACGGGGGCCTATGGCTACACCTTC	CASSLAGTGAYGYTF
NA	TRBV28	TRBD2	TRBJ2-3	TGTGCCAGCAGTATCCCGACTAGCGGGAGATTAGGCACGCAGTATTTT	CASSIPTSGRLGTQYF
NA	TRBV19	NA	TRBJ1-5	TGTGCCAGCAAGGCGAGGGCGGCCTACAATCAGCCCCAGCATTTT	CASKARAAYNQPQHF
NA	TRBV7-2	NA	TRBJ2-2	TGTGCCAGCAGCTTAGAAGGGAACACCGGGGAGCTGTTTTTT	CASSLEGNTGELFF
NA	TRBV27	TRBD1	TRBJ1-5	TGTGCCAGCAGTTTAGACAGGGGCCAGCCCCAGCATTTT	CASSLDRGQPQHF
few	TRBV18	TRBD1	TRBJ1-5	TGTGCCAGCTCACCCGACAGGGATCAGCCCCAGCATTTT	CASSPDRDQPQHF
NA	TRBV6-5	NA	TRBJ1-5	TGTGCCAGCAGTTACTCAACAGGCAATCAGCCCCAGCATTTT	CASSYSTGNQPQHF
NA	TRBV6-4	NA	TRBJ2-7	TGTGCCACGCCTTACTACCGGGACGAGGCCTACGAGCAGTACTTC	CATPYYRDEAYEQYF
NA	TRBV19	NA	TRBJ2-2	TGTGCCAGTAACCCCCGGGAAACCGGGGAGCTGTTTTTT	CASNPRETGELFF
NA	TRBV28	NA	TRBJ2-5	TGTGCCAGCTGTAGCCCTCCGTGTTTAGGGGACGAGGACTTC	CASCSPPCLGDEDF
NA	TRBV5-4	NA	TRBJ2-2	TGTGCCAGCAGCCCAGAACTAGTAGTCACCGGGGAGCTGTTTTTT	CASSPELVVTGELFF
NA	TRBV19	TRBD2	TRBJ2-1	TGTGCCAGTAGCAATTTACTAGCGGGCCCCCCCCCTGAGCAGTTCTTC	CASSNLLAGPPPEQFF
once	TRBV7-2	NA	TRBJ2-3	TGTGCCAGCAGCTTAGCGGGGGGGCATACGCAGTATTTT	CASSLAGGHTQYF
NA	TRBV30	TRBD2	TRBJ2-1	TGTGCCTTAGCGGGAGGGCCTGTCTCCTACAATGAGCAGTTCTTC	CALAGGPVSYNEQFF
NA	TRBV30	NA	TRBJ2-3	TGTGCCTGGAATTTGCGTAGCACAGATACGCAGTATTTT	CAWNLRSTDTQYF
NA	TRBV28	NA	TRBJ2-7	TGTGCCAGCGGAAGGCAAATTGGCGAGCAGTACTTC	CASGRQIGEQYF
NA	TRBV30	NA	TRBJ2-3	TGTGCCTGGAGTGAGGGGGGCCGAGGCACAGATACGCAGTATTTT	CAWSEGGRGTDTQYF
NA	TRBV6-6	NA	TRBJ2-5	TGTGCCAGCACCAAATGGGGGGCGAGGGAGACCCAGTACTTC	CASTKWGARETQYF
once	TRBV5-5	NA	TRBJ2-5	TGTGCCAGCAGCTTGGAGGAGACCCAGTACTTC	CASSLEETQYF